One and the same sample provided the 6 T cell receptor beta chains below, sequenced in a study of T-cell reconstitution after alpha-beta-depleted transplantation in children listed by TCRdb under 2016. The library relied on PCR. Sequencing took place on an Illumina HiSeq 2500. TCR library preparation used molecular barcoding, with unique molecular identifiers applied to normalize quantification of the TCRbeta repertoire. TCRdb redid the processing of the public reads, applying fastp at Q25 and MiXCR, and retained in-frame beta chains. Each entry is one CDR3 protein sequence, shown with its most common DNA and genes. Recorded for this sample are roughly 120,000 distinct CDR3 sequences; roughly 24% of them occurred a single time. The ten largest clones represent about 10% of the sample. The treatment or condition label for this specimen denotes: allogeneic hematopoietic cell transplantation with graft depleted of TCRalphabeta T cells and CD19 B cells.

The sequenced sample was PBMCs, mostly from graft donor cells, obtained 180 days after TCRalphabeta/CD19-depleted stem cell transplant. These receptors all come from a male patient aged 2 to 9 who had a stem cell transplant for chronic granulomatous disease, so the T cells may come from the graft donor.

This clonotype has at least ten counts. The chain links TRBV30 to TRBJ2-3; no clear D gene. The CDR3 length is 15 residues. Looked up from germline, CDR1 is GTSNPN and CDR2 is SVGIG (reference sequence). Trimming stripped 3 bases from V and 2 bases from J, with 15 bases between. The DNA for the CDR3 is TGTGCCTGGAGAGGTGTCTGGTCAACCACAGATACGCAGTATTTT. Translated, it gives CAWRGVWSTTDTQYF.

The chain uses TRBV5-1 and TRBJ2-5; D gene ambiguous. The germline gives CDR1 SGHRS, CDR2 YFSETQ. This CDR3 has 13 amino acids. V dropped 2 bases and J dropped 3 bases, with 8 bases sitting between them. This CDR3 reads CASSFSTEETQYF. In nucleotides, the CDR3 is TGCGCCAGCAGCTTCTCGACCGAAGAGACCCAGTACTTC.

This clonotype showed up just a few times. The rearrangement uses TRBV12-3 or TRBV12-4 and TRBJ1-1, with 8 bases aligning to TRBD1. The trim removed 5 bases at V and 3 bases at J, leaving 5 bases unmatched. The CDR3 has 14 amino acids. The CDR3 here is CASSSRGLHTEAFF. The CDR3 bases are TGTGCCAGCAGTAGCAGGGGGCTGCACACTGAAGCTTTCTTT.

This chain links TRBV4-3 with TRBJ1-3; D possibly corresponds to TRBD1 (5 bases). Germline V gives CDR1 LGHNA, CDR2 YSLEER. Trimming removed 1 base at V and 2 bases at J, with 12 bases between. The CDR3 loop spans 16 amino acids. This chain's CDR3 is CASSQGSGVAGNTIYF. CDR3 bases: TGCGCCAGCAGCCAAGGATCGGGGGTGGCTGGAAACACCATATATTTT.

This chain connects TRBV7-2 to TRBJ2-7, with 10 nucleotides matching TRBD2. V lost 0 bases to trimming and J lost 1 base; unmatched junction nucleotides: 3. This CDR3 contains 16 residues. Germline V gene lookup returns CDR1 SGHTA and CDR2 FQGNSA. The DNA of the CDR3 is TGTGCCAGCAGCTTAGCCAAAGCGGGAGGGTCCTACGAGCAGTACTTC. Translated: CASSLAKAGGSYEQYF.

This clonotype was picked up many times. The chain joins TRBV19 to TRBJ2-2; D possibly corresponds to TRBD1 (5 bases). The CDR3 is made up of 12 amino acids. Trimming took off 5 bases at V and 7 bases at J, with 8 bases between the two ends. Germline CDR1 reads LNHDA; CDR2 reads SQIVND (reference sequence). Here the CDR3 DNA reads TGTGCCAGTAGTTCAGGGCACGGGGAGCTGTTTTTT. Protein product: CASSSGHGELFF.